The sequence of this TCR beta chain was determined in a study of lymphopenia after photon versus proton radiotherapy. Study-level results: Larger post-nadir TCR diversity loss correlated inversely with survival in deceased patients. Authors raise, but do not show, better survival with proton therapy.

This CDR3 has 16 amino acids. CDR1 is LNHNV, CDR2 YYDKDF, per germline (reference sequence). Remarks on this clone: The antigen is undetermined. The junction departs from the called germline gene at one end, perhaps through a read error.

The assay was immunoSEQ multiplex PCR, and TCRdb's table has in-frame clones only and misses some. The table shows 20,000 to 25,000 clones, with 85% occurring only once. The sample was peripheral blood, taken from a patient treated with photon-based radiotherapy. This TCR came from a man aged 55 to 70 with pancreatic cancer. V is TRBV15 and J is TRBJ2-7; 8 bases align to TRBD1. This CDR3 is CAASYDRDRISYEQYF. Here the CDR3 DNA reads TGTGCCGCCAGCTACGACCGGGACAGGATCTCCTACGAGCAGTACTTC.